One and the same sample provided the 14 T cell receptor beta chains below, sequenced in a study of identical twins. TCRdb itself ran the 5' RACE reads through MiXCR, one entry per CDR3 protein. The data show about 550,000 distinct CDR3 sequences, with about a fifth seen just once and about 0.5% held by the top ten. These data were also reused for a study on yellow fever vaccine responses in identical twins.

The specimen sequenced was CD4+ T cells sorted from blood. The source of these receptors is a woman aged 18-29 years in good health.

This clonotype was counted ten times or more. The V gene is TRBV5-5, the J gene TRBJ2-1; no clear D. V was pared by 1 base and J by 0 bases, with 11 bases between. The CDR3 has 16 amino acids. Germline V gene data show CDR1 as SGHKS and CDR2 as YYEKEE (reference sequence). Written as DNA, the CDR3 is TGTGCCAGCAGCTTGTCGGTACGAGGCTCCTACAATGAGCAGTTCTTC. This encodes CASSLSVRGSYNEQFF.

The sample holds a few counts of this clonotype. This sequence joins TRBV3-1 and TRBJ2-1; 10 bases line up with TRBD2. From germline, CDR1 is LGHDT and CDR2 YNNKEL (reference sequence). V lost 1 base to trimming and J lost 10 bases; unmatched junction nucleotides: 1. The CDR3 sequence is 13 residues long. CDR3 sequence (DNA): TGTGCCAGCAGCCAAGTGACTAGCGGGGAGCAGTTCTTC. Translating gives CASSQVTSGEQFF.

Only a few counts were recorded for this clonotype. Its ends do not fully match the called genes, so a read error is possible. This CDR3 is CASSHGLAHTPSHNEQFF. CDR3 nucleotides: TGTGCCAGCAGCCACGGACTAGCCCACACCCCCTCCCACAATGAGCAGTTCTTC. The rearrangement uses TRBV12-3 or TRBV12-4 and TRBJ2-1; 8 nucleotides align to TRBD2. The CDR3 spans 18 residues.

CDR3 residues: CASMAEQKANTGELFF. The DNA of the CDR3 is TGCGCCAGCATGGCGGAACAGAAGGCGAACACCGGGGAGCTGTTTTTT. The V gene is TRBV5-1, the J gene TRBJ2-2; unclear D gene. Trimming left V 6 bases short and J 0 bases short, with 15 bases between. Germline V lookup: CDR1 SGHRS, CDR2 YFSETQ. The CDR3 sequence is 16 residues long.

The gene calls are TRBV3-1 and TRBJ2-1, with 7 bases fitting TRBD2. The CDR3 is made up of 14 amino acids. Germline V gene sequence: CDR1 LGHDT, CDR2 YNNKEL (reference sequence). The V segment lost 5 bases and the J segment 3 bases; nucleotides outside the gene matches: 4. The DNA of the CDR3 is TGTGCCAGCAGCGCCCAGCGGGGCTACAATGAGCAGTTCTTC. As protein: CASSAQRGYNEQFF.

V usage is TRBV12-3 or TRBV12-4 and J usage is TRBJ2-5, with 9 nucleotides matching TRBD1. V trimming: 6 bases; J trimming: 5 bases; junction bases outside the gene matches: 10. This CDR3 has 15 residues. CDR3 sequence: CASRPTGGQGETQYF. CDR3 DNA sequence: TGTGCCAGCAGGCCTACAGGGGGCCAGGGGGAGACCCAGTACTTC.

The chain is built from TRBV7-6 and TRBJ2-3; no clear D. This CDR3 has 16 residues. Germline V gives CDR1 SGHVS, CDR2 FNYEAQ. V was trimmed by 2 bases and J by 1 base, leaving 13 bases between them. CDR3 region: CASSLLSLSGTDTQYF. The DNA for the CDR3 is TGTGCCAGCAGCTTATTATCCCTCAGCGGCACAGATACGCAGTATTTT.

At least ten counts were recorded for this clonotype. V and J are TRBV7-8 and TRBJ2-1, with D possibly matching TRBD2 (5 bases). Per germline, CDR1 SGHVS and CDR2 FQNEAQ. V dropped 2 bases and J dropped 0 bases, with 8 bases sitting between them. This CDR3 comprises 15 residues. The CDR3 loop is CASSLLGSSYNEQFF. CDR3 bases: TGTGCCAGCAGCTTATTGGGGAGCTCCTACAATGAGCAGTTCTTC.

This clonotype has only a few counts. This sequence joins TRBV3-1 and TRBJ2-3, with 8 bases that match TRBD2. The V and J ends lost 3 bases and 2 bases, in that order; junction bases with no gene match: 13. CDR3 length: 18 residues. The V gene's germline CDR1 is LGHDT and CDR2 YNNKEL (reference sequence). Here the CDR3 reads CASSQGLGAGVTTDTQYF. CDR3 DNA sequence: TGTGCCAGCAGCCAGGGGCTGGGAGCGGGGGTTACCACAGATACGCAGTATTTT.

The chain carries TRBV3-1 and TRBJ2-1; TRBD2 might be the D (6 bases). V lost 0 bases and J 7 bases, leaving 7 bases between the germline ends. CDR3 length: 13 residues. CDR1 is LGHDT, CDR2 YNNKEL, per germline (reference sequence). CDR3 sequence (DNA): TGTGCCAGCAGCCAAGATGCGGGGAATGAGCAGTTCTTC. Translated, it gives CASSQDAGNEQFF.

This clonotype was observed many times. This rearrangement joins TRBV5-1 to TRBJ1-1; D unclear. Trimming removed 2 bases at V and 1 base at J, with 6 bases between. Per the germline V gene, CDR1 is SGHRS and CDR2 is YFSETQ. The length of the CDR3 is 13 residues. CDR3 protein: CASSLPQNTEAFF. In nucleotides, the CDR3 is TGCGCCAGCAGCTTACCACAGAACACTGAAGCTTTCTTT. The full variable domain, rest sourced from reference TRBV5-1 and TRBJ1-1, is KAGVTQTPRYLIKTRGQQVTLSCSPISGHRSVSWYQQTPGQGLQFLFEYFSETQRNKGNFPGRFSGRQFSNSRSEMNVSTLELGDSALYLCASSLPQNTEAFFGQGTRLTVV.

The genes are TRBV11-2 and TRBJ1-1, with D possibly being TRBD1 (5 bases). CDR3 size: 15 residues. Looked up from germline, CDR1 is SGHAT and CDR2 is FQNNGV. The V and J ends lost 4 bases and 1 base respectively, with 13 bases between them. The DNA for the CDR3 is TGTGCCAGCAGCTGGCCTTCGAGGGGGAACACTGAAGCTTTCTTT. It encodes CASSWPSRGNTEAFF.

The V gene is TRBV28, the J gene TRBJ2-1, with TRBD2 identical over 8 bases. Looked up from germline, CDR1 is MDHEN and CDR2 is SYDVKM. There are 17 residues in the CDR3. V trimming: 3 bases; J trimming: 0 bases; junction bases outside the gene matches: 7. CDR3 sequence reads: CASSLPLAVYSYNEQFF. CDR3 coding DNA: TGTGCCAGCAGTTTGCCACTAGCGGTTTACTCCTACAATGAGCAGTTCTTC.

The chain links TRBV28 to TRBJ2-1; weak D call: TRBD1 (6 bases). V lost 0 bases to trimming and J lost 4 bases, with 13 bases between them. CDR3 size: 16 residues. Looked up from germline, CDR1 is MDHEN and CDR2 is SYDVKM. The CDR3 nucleotides read TGTGCCAGCAGTTTATGGAGGACAGCGATTTACAATGAGCAGTTCTTC. Amino acids: CASSLWRTAIYNEQFF.